The TCR beta chain described here comes from a study of T cell repertoires in cytomegalovirus infection. About the research overall: The authors used CMV epitopes that were HLA-C-restricted (recently identified) and HLA-B-restricted (well studied). Both a matching HLA type and CMV infection were indicated by public TCR beta signatures. Overall study results and limits: Dominating the ex vivo response were HLA-C-restricted CMV-specific TCR beta clonotypes. Carriage of CMV together with the relevant HLA was identifiable through cumulative public TCR beta family frequency.

This clonotype came up a few times. Its antigen is still unknown. TCRdb re-derived calls from the reads in MiXCR, one entry per CDR3 protein. The sample records about 570,000 distinct CDR3 sequences, about 40% being singletons. V lost 7 bases and J lost 4, with 13 bases in between. This CDR3 has 13 residues. This receptor was taken from a human donor in good health (CMV status not recorded). Some clones in this sample may be carry-over from other donors' samples. The V call is TRBV12-3 or TRBV12-4, the J call TRBJ1-1; D might be TRBD1 (5 bases). This specimen was cultured PBMCs, taken from culture after CMV antigen stimulation. The CDR3 DNA reads as TGTGCCAGCAACAGCCAGGGTTTCACTGAAGCTTTCTTT. Protein product: CASNSQGFTEAFF.